One sample yielded the 26 T cell receptor beta chains listed below, sequenced in a study of PD-1 blockade in classical Hodgkin lymphoma. TCRdb's table, derived via immunoSEQ multiplex PCR, lists solely in-frame clones and lacks some. The sample gives 15,000 to 20,000 clones, 70% to 90% of which show up once; 8% to 8.5% is in the top ten. The time point denotes: newly diagnosed, previously untreated cHL patient sample. Sequencing input: peripheral blood mononuclear cells (PBMCs). The origin of the receptors is a human donor with classical Hodgkin lymphoma.

The genes are TRBV29-1 and TRBJ2-2, with TRBD2 matching 7 bases. This CDR3 is built from 15 residues. Looked up from germline, CDR1 is SQVTM and CDR2 is ANQGSEA. Trimming at V came to 7 bases and at J to 1 base, leaving 9 bases not matched to a gene. CDR3 sequence: CSARGLAENTGELFF. The CDR3 region has the DNA TGCAGCGCTCGGGGTCTAGCGGAGAACACCGGGGAGCTGTTTTTT.

In this sample, this clone is medium-sized (0.01 to 0.1%). The J gene is TRBJ2-1, the V gene TRBV6-1; TRBD2 aligns across 8 bases. Germline values: CDR1 MNHNS, CDR2 SASEGT. The CDR3 has 15 amino acids. Trimming at V came to 2 bases and at J to 3 bases, leaving 3 bases not matched to a gene. DNA of the CDR3: TGTGCCAGCAGTGAATACGCGGGGGGCTACAATGAGCAGTTCTTC. Protein sequence: CASSEYAGGYNEQFF.

This chain uses TRBV5-1 with TRBJ2-7; the match to TRBD1 covers 7 bases. Germline CDR1 reads SGHRS; CDR2 reads YFSETQ. The V gene end was trimmed by 8 bases and the J gene end by 2 bases; junction bases not matched to a gene: 7. This CDR3 has 13 amino acids. The chain's CDR3 is CASSIDRAYEQYF. As DNA, the CDR3 is TGCGCCAGTTCTATCGACAGGGCCTACGAGCAGTACTTC.

This clone was counted only a few times. This chain connects TRBV4-1 to TRBJ2-7, with D perhaps matching TRBD1 or TRBD2 (5 bases each). The CDR3 is 14 residues long. V was cut by 4 bases and J by 3 bases, with 13 bases left in between. Germline V gene lookup returns CDR1 MGHRA and CDR2 YSYEKL. The CDR3 here is CASSPRDQDYEQYF. The CDR3, as DNA: TGCGCCAGCAGCCCTCGGGACCAGGACTACGAGCAGTACTTC.

The V and J genes are TRBV28 and TRBJ2-7; tentatively, D is TRBD2 (5 bases). The CDR3 runs to 12 residues. Germline values: CDR1 MDHEN, CDR2 SYDVKM. The ends were cut back, 5 bases at V and 4 bases at J, with 9 bases in the middle. DNA of the CDR3: TGTGCCAGCAGTGCTTCGGGATACGAGCAGTACTTC. Its translation: CASSASGYEQYF.

The chain carries TRBV18 and TRBJ2-5; TRBD2 aligns across 8 bases. The CDR3 sequence is 19 residues long. J lost 5 bases, V lost 8 bases, and 25 bases had no gene match. Germline V gene lookup returns CDR1 KGHSH and CDR2 LQKENI. CDR3 region: CASGHRGGESSNSGETQYF. The CDR3 DNA reads TGTGCCAGCGGGCACCGGGGGGGAGAGTCCTCCAATAGTGGCGAGACCCAGTACTTC.

The rearrangement uses TRBV28 and TRBJ2-7; a possible D gene is TRBD1 (6 bases). This CDR3 is 16 amino acids long. Trimming pared 2 bases from V and 3 bases from J, leaving 17 bases between. The germline V gene has CDR1 MDHEN and CDR2 SYDVKM. This CDR3 is CASSLSPGVGGYEQYF. The CDR3 bases are TGTGCCAGCAGTTTAAGCCCTGGGGTAGGGGGCTACGAGCAGTACTTC.

The rearrangement uses TRBV2 and TRBJ2-7; TRBD2 aligns across 11 bases. Germline V gene sequence: CDR1 SNHLY, CDR2 FYNNEI. CDR3 length: 16 residues. Trimming took 6 bases from V and 7 from J; bases not matched to a gene: 14. The CDR3 nucleotides read TGTGCCAGCAGGATGACTAGCGGGACACCTTTGGGGGAGCAGTACTTC. As protein: CASRMTSGTPLGEQYF.

The chain is built from TRBV5-6 and TRBJ1-3; 7 nucleotides match TRBD1. V lost 0 bases to trimming and J lost 1 base; unmatched junction nucleotides: 4. The CDR3 spans 16 residues. Germline CDR1 and CDR2: SGHDT and YYEEEE. The CDR3 DNA follows: TGTGCCAGCAGCTTGGGACAGGGAGCTTCTGGAAACACCATATATTTT. Amino acids: CASSLGQGASGNTIYF.

V is TRBV19 and J is TRBJ1-5; D gene unclear. V was clipped by 8 bases and J by 5 bases, with 13 bases between them. This CDR3 spans 13 amino acids. Germline V gene lookup returns CDR1 LNHDA and CDR2 SQIVND (reference sequence). CDR3 coding DNA: TGTGCCAGTGGGTTCCTACTCCATCAGCCCCAGCATTTT. It is translated as CASGFLLHQPQHF.

This chain joins TRBV11-3 and TRBJ2-1; D remains ambiguous. The CDR3 contains 14 residues. Trimming took off 0 bases at V and 9 bases at J, with 12 bases between the two ends. Germline V gene data show CDR1 as SGHNT and CDR2 as YENEEA. CDR3 coding DNA: TGTGCCAGCAGCTTAGATAATCGTATCAGTGAGCAGTTCTTC. Translated, it gives CASSLDNRISEQFF.

In this sample, this clone turned up once. The CDR3, as DNA: TGTGCCAGTAGTTTCAGGACTAGCGAAGTCGATGAGCAGTTCTTC. It yields the protein CASSFRTSEVDEQFF. The chain has TRBV19 and TRBJ2-1; TRBD2 matches at 9 bases. The CDR3 length is 15 residues. CDR1 LNHDA and CDR2 SQIVND come from the germline V gene (reference sequence). Trimming took 5 bases from V and 8 from J; bases not matched to a gene: 10.

The J gene is TRBJ1-4, the V gene TRBV2, with D unresolved. The CDR3 sequence is 13 residues long. Germline V lookup: CDR1 SNHLY, CDR2 FYNNEI. The CDR3 nucleotides are TGTGTCGTAACGCGGGGAGAGGATGAAAAACTGTTTTTT. Its protein product is CVVTRGEDEKLFF.

This clone appeared a single time. The V gene is TRBV28, the J gene TRBJ1-1, with 8 bases aligning to TRBD1. CDR1 MDHEN and CDR2 SYDVKM come from the germline V gene. CDR3 size: 15 residues. V shed 9 bases, J shed 2 bases, and the junction held 11 bases outside the gene matches. The CDR3: CASTDPGGVNTEAFF. The DNA of the CDR3 is TGTGCCAGTACCGATCCAGGGGGCGTTAACACTGAAGCTTTCTTT. Drawing the rest from reference TRBV28 and TRBJ1-1, the complete variable domain is DVKVTQSSRYLVKRTGEKVFLECVQDMDHENMFWYRQDPGLGLRLIYFSYDVKMKEKGDIPEGYSVSREKKERFSLILESASTNQTSMYLCASTDPGGVNTEAFFGQGTRLTVV.

The chain combines TRBV11-2 with TRBJ2-7; no clear D. Trimming pared 2 bases from V and 6 bases from J, leaving 14 bases between. CDR1 is SGHAT, CDR2 FQNNGV, per germline. The CDR3 spans 14 residues. The CDR3: CASSLLAPRGEQYF. The CDR3 coding sequence is TGTGCCAGCAGCTTACTGGCACCCCGCGGCGAGCAGTACTTC.

The V gene is TRBV2, the J gene TRBJ1-3; D is perhaps TRBD1 (6 bases). V shed 3 bases and J shed 7 bases, with 10 bases lying between them. Germline V CDR1 and CDR2: SNHLY, FYNNEI. This CDR3 is 13 amino acids long. CDR3 coding DNA: TGTGCCAGCAGTGAGTTACAGGGTAACACCATATATTTT. Its protein is CASSELQGNTIYF.

The chain employs TRBV7-9 and TRBJ1-1; D not certain. In germline, CDR1 is SEHNR, CDR2 FQNEAQ (reference sequence). Trimming pared 2 bases from V and 1 base from J, leaving 5 bases between. This CDR3 has 13 amino acids. DNA for the CDR3: TGTGCCAGCAGCTTAAAGGAGAACACTGAAGCTTTCTTT. As protein: CASSLKENTEAFF.

The chain is built from TRBV5-6 and TRBJ2-7; D unresolved. V shed 4 bases and J shed 2 bases, with 16 bases lying between them. The germline V gene encodes CDR1 SGHDT and CDR2 YYEEEE. CDR3 size: 15 residues. CDR3: CASSRVTQSTYEQYF. For the CDR3, the DNA is TGTGCCAGCAGCCGGGTAACCCAGAGCACCTACGAGCAGTACTTC. Together with reference TRBV5-6 and TRBJ2-7, the CDR3 gives the full variable domain: DAGVTQSPTHLIKTRGQQVTLRCSPKSGHDTVSWYQQALGQGPQFIFQYYEEEERQRGNFPDRFSGHQFPNYSSELNVNALLLGDSALYLCASSRVTQSTYEQYFGPGTRLTVT.

This chain uses TRBV18 with TRBJ2-3, with 12 positions matching TRBD2. The CDR3 is 16 residues long. The V and J ends lost 8 bases and 3 bases, in that order; junction bases with no gene match: 9. Germline values: CDR1 KGHSH, CDR2 LQKENI. The CDR3 reads CASTPLAGGSTDTQYF. The CDR3, as DNA: TGTGCCAGCACCCCCCTAGCGGGAGGGAGTACAGATACGCAGTATTTT. Full variable domain (outside the CDR3, taken from reference TRBV18 and TRBJ2-3): NAGVMQNPRHLVRRRGQEARLRCSPMKGHSHVYWYRQLPEEGLKFMVYLQKENIIDESGMPKERFSAEFPKEGPSILRIQQVVRGDSAAYFCASTPLAGGSTDTQYFGPGTRLTVL.

The chain is built from TRBV4-2 and TRBJ2-7; TRBD2 matches at 7 bases. Trimming removed 1 base from V and 2 bases from J; junction bases left unmatched: 14. The CDR3 covers 18 residues. Germline assignment: CDR1 LGHNA and CDR2 YNFKEQ. CDR3 loop: CASSQVGGGSTGAYEQYF. In DNA, the CDR3 is TGTGCCAGCAGCCAAGTGGGTGGCGGGAGTACGGGGGCCTACGAGCAGTACTTC.

The chain carries TRBV7-9 and TRBJ2-1; D perhaps matches TRBD2 (7 bases). CDR3 size: 16 residues. Germline V gene data show CDR1 as SEHNR and CDR2 as FQNEAQ (reference sequence). V was trimmed by 5 bases and J by 0 bases, leaving 14 bases between them. Here the CDR3 reads CASSNREGSSYNEQFF. CDR3 DNA sequence: TGTGCCAGCAGCAACAGGGAGGGGAGCTCCTACAATGAGCAGTTCTTC.

The chain carries TRBV19 and TRBJ2-5, with D possibly being TRBD1 (7 bases). This CDR3 is 16 amino acids long. Germline V gene data show CDR1 as LNHDA and CDR2 as SQIVND (reference sequence). The V end was cut by 2 bases, the J end by 1 base, with 14 bases between. This CDR3 reads CASSIHGGQLQETQYF. The CDR3 DNA reads TGTGCCAGTAGTATACACGGGGGACAGCTCCAAGAGACCCAGTACTTC.

The chain carries TRBV4-1 and TRBJ2-7; D is uncertain. The germline CDR1 and CDR2 sequences are MGHRA and YSYEKL. The CDR3 spans 15 residues. V lost 0 bases and J lost 3, with 12 bases in between. The CDR3 sequence: CASSQEGQILYEQYF. The DNA for the CDR3 is TGCGCCAGCAGCCAAGAAGGTCAGATACTCTACGAGCAGTACTTC.

V is TRBV6-5 and J is TRBJ2-7; possibly TRBD2 for D (5 bases). V shed 6 bases and J shed 4 bases, with 13 bases lying between them. This CDR3 is 13 amino acids long. Per the germline V gene, CDR1 is MNHEY and CDR2 is SVGAGI. The CDR3: CASRREFWYEQYF. CDR3 nucleotides: TGTGCCAGCAGAAGGGAGTTCTGGTACGAGCAGTACTTC.

The genes are TRBV19 and TRBJ1-1; 7 nucleotides agree with TRBD1. This CDR3 is 13 amino acids long. Germline V CDR1 and CDR2: LNHDA, SQIVND (reference sequence). With V trimmed by 5 bases and J by 3 bases, 3 bases remained unmatched. The CDR3 DNA reads as TGTGCCAGTAGTTCCGACAGGGACACTGAAGCTTTCTTT. This translates into CASSSDRDTEAFF.

The chain couples TRBV11-2 to TRBJ2-7; D gene uncertain. The CDR3 has 16 amino acids. Trimming took 1 base from V and 1 from J, leaving 14 bases between them. Germline V lookup: CDR1 SGHAT, CDR2 FQNNGV. The CDR3 reads CASSLVIRVPSYEQYF. CDR3 bases: TGTGCCAGCAGCTTAGTCATAAGGGTTCCATCCTACGAGCAGTACTTC.